A single sample is the source of the 28 T cell receptor beta chains below, sequenced in a study of CD8+CD57+ T cells in acquired aplastic anemia (dated by TCRdb to the late 2010s). Data came from an Illumina HiSeq 2000. Profiling of TCR beta VDJ combinations and CDR3 sequences used genomic DNA as the template. TCRdb's own reprocessing of the public reads used fastp at Q25 and MiXCR and kept productive beta chains. Duplicate CDR3 protein sequences are folded into a single record with the most common DNA and genes. Recorded for this sample are a few hundred thousand distinct CDR3 sequences; around 72% of them occurred a single time. Clones ranked in the top ten supply 4% of the sample. The specimen sequenced was sorted CD4+, CD8+, or CD8+CD57+ T cells (not recorded which) from PBMCs. Source of these receptors: a human donor in good health, serving as a control.

The chain couples TRBV7-9 to TRBJ2-7, with a weak D call TRBD2 (5 bases). Germline values: CDR1 SEHNR, CDR2 FQNEAQ (reference sequence). V lost 6 bases, J lost 3 bases, and 15 bases lay in between. The CDR3 sequence is 14 residues long. CDR3 coding DNA: TGTGCCAGCAGTTCGACGGTCGGGGTCTACGAGCAGTACTTC. Protein product: CASSSTVGVYEQYF.

Ten or more counts support this clonotype. The chain links TRBV7-2 to TRBJ1-2, with D possibly TRBD1 on 5 matching bases. In germline, CDR1 is SGHTA, CDR2 FQGNSA. Trimming took off 3 bases at V and 2 bases at J, with 10 bases between the two ends. The CDR3 is 14 amino acids. Here the CDR3 DNA reads TGTGCCAGCAGCTTCGACCGACAGAACTATGGCTACACCTTC. The encoded protein is CASSFDRQNYGYTF.

The chain links TRBV19 to TRBJ1-6; 9 bases are a match to TRBD1. Germline lookup yields CDR1 LNHDA and CDR2 SQIVND (reference sequence). The CDR3 extends over 13 amino acids. V lost 6 bases, J lost 7 bases, and 1 base stayed unmatched. CDR3 nucleotides: TGTGCCAGTAGCGGGACAGGGAATTCACCCCTCCACTTT. Its translation is CASSGTGNSPLHF.

V is TRBV2 and J is TRBJ2-3, with TRBD2 as a possible D gene (7 bases). This CDR3 is 14 amino acids long. V was cut by 6 bases and J by 14 bases, with 24 bases left in between. Germline V gene data show CDR1 as SNHLY and CDR2 as FYNNEI. CDR3 residues: CASRWAGATEALYF. The CDR3 DNA is TGTGCCAGCAGGTGGGCGGGGGCCACAGAAGCGCTGTATTTT.

This clonotype appeared a single time. The V and J genes are TRBV20-1 and TRBJ1-5; no clear D. CDR3 length: 13 amino acids. The V end was cut by 0 bases, the J end by 11 bases, with 14 bases between. CDR1 DFQATT and CDR2 SNEGSKA come from the germline V gene (reference sequence). CDR3 nucleotides: TGCAGTGCTAGAGATCCGCTAAGCACAGCCCAGCATTTT. Protein: CSARDPLSTAQHF.

This clonotype occurred many times. The chain uses TRBV30 and TRBJ1-2; the D gene is possibly TRBD1 (5 bases). The V end lost 5 bases, the J end lost 2 bases, and 18 bases lay between the germline ends. CDR1 GTSNPN and CDR2 SVGIG come from the germline V gene (reference sequence). The CDR3 runs to 15 residues. The CDR3 region is CAWAEPGLGNYGYTF. In nucleotides, the CDR3 is TGTGCCTGGGCGGAACCGGGACTGGGGAACTATGGCTACACCTTC.

The V call is TRBV5-1, the J call TRBJ2-3; 14 nucleotides match TRBD2. The V gene's germline CDR1 is SGHRS and CDR2 YFSETQ. The V and J ends lost 1 base and 2 bases, in that order; junction bases with no gene match: 3. This CDR3 spans 17 amino acids. The DNA for the CDR3 is TGCGCCAGCAGCTTGCGACTAGCGGGAGGGCACACAGATACGCAGTATTTT. Amino acid sequence: CASSLRLAGGHTDTQYF.

V is TRBV19 and J is TRBJ1-2, with 8 bases matching TRBD1. The length of the CDR3 is 13 residues. CDR1 and CDR2 from the germline V gene are LNHDA and SQIVND (reference sequence). The V gene end was trimmed by 10 bases and the J gene end by 0 bases; junction bases not matched to a gene: 4. CDR3 in DNA: TGTGCCACCCTGGACAGGGCTAACTATGGCTACACCTTC. It codes for CATLDRANYGYTF.

In the case of this clonotype: One end of the junction varies from germline; a read error may be responsible. DNA for the CDR3: TGTGCCAGCAGCGAGTTGCGAAACCAAGAGACCAAGTACTTC. It translates to CASSELRNQETKYF. V is TRBV9 and J is TRBJ2-5; D is uncertain. This CDR3 has 14 amino acids. Germline CDR1 is SGDLS and CDR2 is YYNGEE.

V usage is TRBV20-1 and J usage is TRBJ1-6; D might be TRBD1 (6 bases). The V gene lost 2 bases and the J gene lost 14 bases, with 16 bases spanning the gap. This CDR3 spans 13 amino acids. The V gene's germline CDR1 is DFQATT and CDR2 SNEGSKA (reference sequence). The CDR3 sequence is CSARKGGDSALHF. DNA for the CDR3: TGCAGTGCTAGAAAGGGGGGGGACTCTGCCCTCCACTTT.

The chain combines TRBV20-1 with TRBJ1-2; D may be TRBD1 (5 bases). The CDR3 covers 12 residues. The V gene's germline CDR1 is DFQATT and CDR2 SNEGSKA (reference sequence). CDR3 DNA sequence: TGCAGCGCCAGAGGGGCCCAGGGTGGCTACACCTTC. Translated, it gives CSARGAQGGYTF.

The sample holds a few counts of this clonotype. Possible read error: a much larger clone is one base away. The V and J genes are TRBV20-1 and TRBJ2-7; no definite D call. Germline V gene data show CDR1 as DFQATT and CDR2 as SNEGSKA (reference sequence). The CDR3 runs 13 residues. Deletions cut 7 bases from V and 2 bases from J, with 15 bases between. This CDR3 is CSVSSPVTYEQYF. The CDR3 DNA follows: TGCAGTGTTAGCTCACCCGTTACCTACGAGCAGTACTTC.

The V gene is TRBV5-1, the J gene TRBJ2-5; D may be TRBD1 or TRBD2 (5 bases each). The CDR3 has 14 residues. Trimming removed 4 bases at V and 7 bases at J, with 17 bases between. Germline values: CDR1 SGHRS, CDR2 YFSETQ. Here the CDR3 reads CASSPMTRGRTQYF. DNA of the CDR3: TGCGCCAGCAGCCCTATGACCCGGGGCAGGACCCAGTACTTC.

In the case of this clonotype: The CDR3 carries no conserved terminal phenylalanine or tryptophan, so it likely arises from a read error. The DNA is left out, because the CDR3 cannot be placed on it with certainty; the CDR3 is given as TCRdb lists it. V usage is TRBV7-9 and J usage is TRBJ2-1. Germline-derived CDR1 and CDR2 are SEHNR and FQNEAQ (reference sequence). The CDR3 is 13 residues long, ends included. CDR3 region: CASSLTPTNEQSV.

This clonotype was counted ten times or more. The chain uses TRBV7-9 and TRBJ2-2; 7 nucleotides line up with TRBD1. The CDR3 consists of 15 residues. CDR1 is SEHNR and CDR2 is FQNEAQ in the germline V gene (reference sequence). Unmatched junction bases numbered 5, after V lost 3 bases and J lost 4 bases. The CDR3 sequence: CASSFLAGGTGELFF. The CDR3 DNA reads TGTGCCAGCAGCTTTTTGGCAGGGGGCACCGGGGAGCTGTTTTTT.

This chain uses TRBV19 with TRBJ1-5; D unresolved. Germline CDR1 LNHDA, CDR2 SQIVND (reference sequence). V gave up 5 bases and J gave up 1 base, with 6 bases separating them. The CDR3 contains 13 residues. The CDR3: CASSHRSNQPQHF. CDR3 nucleotide sequence: TGTGCCAGTAGTCATCGGAGCAATCAGCCCCAGCATTTT.

This clonotype was counted at least ten times. The chain links TRBV5-5 to TRBJ2-5, with D perhaps TRBD1 (8 bases). This CDR3 has 15 residues. Trimming stripped 4 bases from V and 4 bases from J, with 17 bases between. CDR1 is SGHKS, CDR2 YYEKEE, per germline (reference sequence). CDR3 protein: CASSRRTGRGETQYF. CDR3 sequence (DNA): TGTGCCAGCAGCAGAAGGACAGGGAGGGGAGAGACCCAGTACTTC.

On this clonotype: A single base separates this from a much larger clone, so it may be a read error. The rearrangement links TRBV7-2 to TRBJ1-1; a weak D match, TRBD1 (6 bases). V shed 6 bases and J shed 6 bases, with 17 bases lying between them. Per germline, CDR1 SGHTA and CDR2 FQGNSA. The CDR3 extends over 14 amino acids. The CDR3 bases are TGTGCCAGCAGTTACCTACAGGGTCCCGCTGAAGCTTTCTTT. Translating gives CASSYLQGPAEAFF. The whole variable domain, filled in from reference TRBV7-2 and TRBJ1-1, reads GAGVSQSPSNKVTEKGKDVELRCDPISGHTALYWYRQSLGQGLEFLIYFQGNSAPDKSGLPSDRFSAERTGGSVSTLTIQRTQQEDSAVYLCASSYLQGPAEAFFGQGTRLTVV.

The chain joins TRBV20-1 to TRBJ1-6; D gene uncertain. V shed 6 bases and J shed 12 bases, with 18 bases lying between them. Germline V CDR1 and CDR2: DFQATT, SNEGSKA (reference sequence). There are 13 residues in the CDR3. This chain's CDR3 is CSAHAAGSGPLHF. The CDR3, as DNA: TGCAGTGCCCATGCAGCCGGGTCGGGACCCCTCCACTTT.

This clonotype has just one count. The chain joins TRBV6-6 to TRBJ2-3, with D perhaps TRBD1 or TRBD2 (5 bases each). The V end was cut by 9 bases, the J end by 6 bases, with 22 bases between. This CDR3 is built from 15 residues. Looked up from germline, CDR1 is MNHNY and CDR2 is SVGAGI (reference sequence). The chain's CDR3 is CARRHSGTEGDTQYF. The CDR3 DNA reads TGTGCCAGGAGACATAGTGGTACAGAGGGGGATACGCAGTATTTT.

Note on this clonotype: Sequence at one end of the junction differs from germline and may be a read error. The chain carries TRBV7-9 and TRBJ2-7, with D maybe TRBD2 (5 bases). CDR1 is SEHNR, CDR2 FQNEAQ, per germline (reference sequence). The CDR3 is made up of 11 amino acids. The CDR3 reads CASSSDYERYF. In nucleotides, the CDR3 is TGTGCCAGCAGCTCAGACTACGAGCGGTACTTC.

This sequence joins TRBV20-1 and TRBJ1-4; TRBD1 is a possible D gene (6 bases). The CDR3 has 15 residues. The V end lost 0 bases, the J end lost 5 bases, and 13 bases lay between the germline ends. CDR1 and CDR2 (germline): DFQATT, SNEGSKA (reference sequence). The CDR3 sequence: CSARDDRTWNEKLFF. CDR3 coding DNA: TGCAGTGCTAGAGATGACAGGACCTGGAATGAAAAACTGTTTTTT.

This clonotype came up many times. The chain is built from TRBV27 and TRBJ2-7, with TRBD1 matching over 7 bases. J gave up 12 bases and V 6 bases, and 14 bases lay outside the gene matches. The CDR3 length is 13 residues. Germline assignment: CDR1 MNHEY and CDR2 SMNVEV (reference sequence). CDR3 sequence (DNA): TGTGCCAGCAGGGCTAGAACGACAGGGTCAGGGTACTTC. It encodes CASRARTTGSGYF.

This clonotype was seen many times. The rearrangement uses TRBV20-1 and TRBJ2-7; D may be TRBD1 (6 bases). This CDR3 is built from 14 residues. The V end lost 4 bases, the J end lost 0 bases, and 13 bases lay between the germline ends. CDR1 and CDR2 from the germline V gene are DFQATT and SNEGSKA (reference sequence). CDR3 sequence reads: CSATDRKGSYEQYF. The CDR3 DNA follows: TGCAGTGCTACAGACAGGAAGGGCTCCTACGAGCAGTACTTC.

The chain employs TRBV15 and TRBJ1-4, with D unresolved. V was clipped by 1 base and J by 7 bases, with 7 bases between them. Per the germline V gene, CDR1 is LNHNV and CDR2 is YYDKDF (reference sequence). This CDR3 is built from 13 residues. The CDR3: CATSRGRAEKLFF. CDR3 sequence (DNA): TGTGCCACCAGCAGAGGACGGGCTGAAAAACTGTTTTTT.

The sample holds many counts of this clonotype. The V and J genes are TRBV6-5 and TRBJ1-5; the match to TRBD1 covers 8 bases. J gave up 2 bases and V 4 bases, and 4 bases lay outside the gene matches. From germline, CDR1 is MNHEY and CDR2 SVGAGI. The CDR3 totals 15 residues. The CDR3 sequence is CASSWPGQGNQPQHF. DNA for the CDR3: TGTGCCAGCAGTTGGCCGGGACAGGGCAATCAGCCCCAGCATTTT.

This clonotype was seen just once. This may be a read error: a much more frequent sequence differs by one nucleotide. The J gene is TRBJ2-1, the V gene TRBV4-1; 9 nucleotides agree with TRBD1. CDR1 and CDR2 from the germline V gene are MGHRA and YSYEKL. The J segment lost 9 bases and the V segment lost 3 bases, leaving 15 bases of the junction unmatched. The length of the CDR3 is 17 residues. The CDR3 DNA sequence: TGCGCCAGCAGCCAGGGGGGGACAGGGAGTTTTATCAGTGAGCAGTTCTTC. Translated: CASSQGGTGSFISEQFF.

With respect to this clonotype: A junction boundary mismatches the germline segment, possibly from a read error. V and J are TRBV7-9 and TRBJ1-5; D unresolved. This CDR3 has 14 residues. Germline assignment: CDR1 SEHNR and CDR2 FQNEAQ (reference sequence). CDR3 coding DNA: TGTGCCACCAGCTCACGACACATCAATCAGCCCCAGCCTTTT. Protein product: CATSSRHINQPQPF.